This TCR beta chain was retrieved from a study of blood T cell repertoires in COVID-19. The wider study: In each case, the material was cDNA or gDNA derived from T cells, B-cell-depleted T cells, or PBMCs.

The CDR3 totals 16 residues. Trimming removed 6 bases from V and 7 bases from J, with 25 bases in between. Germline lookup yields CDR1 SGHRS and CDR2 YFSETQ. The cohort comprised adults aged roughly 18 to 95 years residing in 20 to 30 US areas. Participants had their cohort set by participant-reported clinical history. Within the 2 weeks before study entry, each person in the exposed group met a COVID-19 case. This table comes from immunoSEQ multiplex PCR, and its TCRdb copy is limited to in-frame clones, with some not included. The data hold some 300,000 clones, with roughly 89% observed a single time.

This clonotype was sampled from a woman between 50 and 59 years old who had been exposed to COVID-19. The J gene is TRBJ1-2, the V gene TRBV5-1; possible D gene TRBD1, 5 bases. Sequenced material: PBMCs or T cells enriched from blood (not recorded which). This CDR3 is CASTLSPDVGVSGYTF. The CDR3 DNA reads TGCGCCAGCACGCTGAGCCCCGACGTAGGGGTATCTGGCTACACCTTC.